One and the same sample provided the 32 T cell receptor beta chains below, sequenced in a study of cytomegalovirus exposure and HLA in healthy donors. Assay used: immunoSEQ multiplex PCR; TCRdb lists only in-frame clones, some missing. This table has 150,000 to 200,000 clones, 75% to 90% appearing once. Specimen: PBMCs. The receptor source for this set is a man between 18 and 35 years old in good health and CMV-seropositive.

The CDR3 region has the DNA TGTGCCAGCAGCCGACAGGGTACCGGGGCCAACGTCCTGACTTTC. It specifies CASSRQGTGANVLTF. The chain joins TRBV7-3 to TRBJ2-6, with 7 bases fitting TRBD1. The CDR3 totals 15 residues. Losses at the gene ends were 5 bases for V and 4 bases for J; bases not matched to a gene: 5. The germline gives CDR1 SGHTA, CDR2 FQGTGA.

The genes are TRBV6-6 and TRBJ1-2, with TRBD1 matching over 7 bases. V trimming: 4 bases; J trimming: 8 bases; junction bases outside the gene matches: 13. This CDR3 has 15 residues. Germline V gene lookup returns CDR1 MNHNY and CDR2 SVGAGI (reference sequence). The CDR3 DNA is TGTGCCAGCAGTTTCCGGGACAGTCCCCCGAAGGGCTACACCTTC. The encoded protein is CASSFRDSPPKGYTF.

The chain has TRBV19 and TRBJ1-5; perhaps TRBD1 as D (6 bases). V lost 5 bases and J lost 0, with 11 bases in between. The germline CDR1 and CDR2 sequences are LNHDA and SQIVND (reference sequence). The CDR3 covers 15 residues. The CDR3: CASSPGQYSNQPQHF. As DNA, the CDR3 is TGTGCCAGTAGTCCAGGACAGTATAGCAATCAGCCCCAGCATTTT.

This rearrangement joins TRBV27 to TRBJ2-7; a weak D match, TRBD1 (6 bases). Germline assignment: CDR1 MNHEY and CDR2 SMNVEV (reference sequence). Trimming left V 5 bases short and J 0 bases short, with 20 bases between. CDR3 length: 17 residues. This chain's CDR3 is CASSPSGHAFPSYEQYF. CDR3 DNA: TGTGCCAGCAGTCCCTCGGGACACGCCTTCCCCTCCTACGAGCAGTACTTC.

The rearrangement joins TRBV6-1 to TRBJ1-4; 10 nucleotides agree with TRBD1. The CDR3 consists of 15 residues. V lost 1 base and J lost 9; bases outside the gene matches: 5. CDR1 MNHNS and CDR2 SASEGT come from the germline V gene. CDR3 loop: CASSEEGTGAQKLFF. The DNA for the CDR3 is TGTGCCAGCAGTGAAGAGGGGACAGGGGCCCAAAAACTGTTTTTT.

The chain joins TRBV19 to TRBJ1-5, with 9 bases matching TRBD1. CDR1 LNHDA and CDR2 SQIVND come from the germline V gene (reference sequence). This CDR3 contains 17 residues. With V trimmed by 4 bases and J by 2 bases, 9 bases remained unmatched. The DNA for the CDR3 is TGTGCCAGTAGTACCGCCCATAGGACAGGGGGCAATCAGCCCCAGCATTTT. This sequence encodes CASSTAHRTGGNQPQHF.

CDR3 residues: CATARDRGYQPQHF. The CDR3 DNA reads TGTGCCACCGCCCGGGACAGGGGTTATCAGCCCCAGCATTTT. The chain carries TRBV28 and TRBJ1-5; 10 positions match TRBD1. The J segment lost 5 bases and the V segment lost 10 bases, leaving 8 bases of the junction unmatched. The CDR3 extends over 14 amino acids. CDR1 and CDR2 from the germline V gene are MDHEN and SYDVKM.

This clone showed up just once. The V and J genes are TRBV5-1 and TRBJ2-2, with 11 bases identical to TRBD2. The CDR3 runs 15 residues. CDR1 and CDR2 (germline): SGHRS, YFSETQ. Trimming took 7 bases from V and 3 from J; bases not matched to a gene: 5. The CDR3 spells CASGETSGDTGELFF. CDR3 DNA: TGCGCCAGCGGCGAGACTAGCGGGGACACCGGGGAGCTGTTTTTT. The whole variable domain, remainder taken from reference TRBV5-1 and TRBJ2-2, is KAGVTQTPRYLIKTRGQQVTLSCSPISGHRSVSWYQQTPGQGLQFLFEYFSETQRNKGNFPGRFSGRQFSNSRSEMNVSTLELGDSALYLCASGETSGDTGELFFGEGSRLTVL.

In this sample, this clone turned up once. V is TRBV21-1 and J is TRBJ1-1; the D call of TRBD1 is as the table states it, not checked on the DNA. TRBV21-1 is classified as a pseudogene. The CDR3 has 12 amino acids. The chain's CDR3 is CASMAVNTEAFF. The DNA for the CDR3 is TGTGCCAGCATGGCAGTGAACACTGAAGCTTTCTTT.

The chain carries TRBV9 and TRBJ1-2; D is perhaps TRBD1 (6 bases). The V gene's germline CDR1 is SGDLS and CDR2 YYNGEE. There are 16 residues in the CDR3. V was clipped by 2 bases and J by 7 bases, with 21 bases between them. CDR3 protein: CASSVWGKARGGGYTF. The CDR3 region has the DNA TGTGCCAGCAGCGTTTGGGGAAAAGCCAGGGGCGGTGGCTACACCTTC.

The chain employs TRBV5-6 and TRBJ2-7; tentative D call: TRBD1 (5 bases). Trimming took off 0 bases at V and 3 bases at J, with 7 bases between the two ends. Germline-derived CDR1 and CDR2 are SGHDT and YYEEEE. This CDR3 has 13 residues. CDR3 in DNA: TGTGCCAGCAGCTTGGGGGGCCACTACGAGCAGTACTTC. It encodes CASSLGGHYEQYF.

This rearrangement joins TRBV11-1 to TRBJ2-7; 15 bases align to TRBD2. Per the germline V gene, CDR1 is SGHAT and CDR2 is FQDESV (reference sequence). The J segment lost 6 bases and the V segment lost 4 bases, leaving 10 bases of the junction unmatched. The CDR3 loop spans 17 amino acids. The CDR3 sequence is CASSSGTSGRPQLEQYF. The CDR3 DNA sequence: TGTGCCAGCAGCTCAGGGACTAGCGGGAGGCCCCAGCTCGAGCAGTACTTC. The variable domain in full, completed from reference TRBV11-1 and TRBJ2-7, reads EAEVAQSPRYKITEKSQAVAFWCDPISGHATLYWYRQILGQGPELLVQFQDESVVDDSQLPKDRFSAERLKGVDSTLKIQPAELGDSAMYLCASSSGTSGRPQLEQYFGPGTRLTVT.

Concerning this clone: In the same sample, other DNA sequences code for this CDR3. This chain links TRBV9 with TRBJ2-1, with TRBD2 identical over 10 bases. CDR3 length: 15 residues. Germline CDR1 is SGDLS and CDR2 is YYNGEE. Germline trimming cut 5 bases from V and 0 bases from J; bases unmatched to any gene: 2. This CDR3 is CASSPSGSSYNEQFF. In DNA, the CDR3 is TGTGCCAGCAGTCCTAGCGGGAGCTCCTACAATGAGCAGTTCTTC.

The V gene is TRBV27, the J gene TRBJ2-4; D possibly corresponds to TRBD1 (6 bases). With 4 bases removed from V and 7 bases from J, the gap between germline ends came to 11 bases. The CDR3 runs to 13 residues. The V gene's germline CDR1 is MNHEY and CDR2 SMNVEV (reference sequence). The CDR3 region has the DNA TGTGCCAGCAGTTATGGGACAAAGAACATTCAGTACTTC. This codes for CASSYGTKNIQYF.

The rearrangement uses TRBV2 and TRBJ1-4; D not resolved. The CDR3 runs to 11 residues. Trimming took off 6 bases at V and 4 bases at J, with 3 bases between the two ends. Germline V CDR1 and CDR2: SNHLY, FYNNEI. The CDR3 nucleotides are TGTGCCAGCAGCTTTAATGAAAAACTGTTTTTT. Its protein is CASSFNEKLFF. Combining the CDR3 with reference TRBV2 and TRBJ1-4 gives the whole variable domain EPEVTQTPSHQVTQMGQEVILRCVPISNHLYFYWYRQILGQKVEFLVSFYNNEISEKSEIFDDQFSVERPDGSNFTLKIRSTKLEDSAMYFCASSFNEKLFFGSGTQLSVL.

This clone was seen repeatedly, ten times or more. This sequence joins TRBV12-5 and TRBJ1-2, with a weak D call TRBD1 (6 bases). Germline CDR1 and CDR2: LGHNT and FRNRAP. The CDR3 spans 13 residues. Trimming removed 1 base from V and 7 bases from J, with 10 bases in between. The CDR3 is CASGLDGTSGYTF. The CDR3 DNA reads TGTGCTAGTGGTTTGGACGGGACAAGTGGCTACACCTTC. The full variable domain, rest sourced from reference TRBV12-5 and TRBJ1-2, is DARVTQTPRHKVTEMGQEVTMRCQPILGHNTVFWYRQTMMQGLELLAYFRNRAPLDDSGMPKDRFSAEMPDATLATLKIQPSEPRDSAVYFCASGLDGTSGYTFGSGTRLTVV.

The J gene is TRBJ1-4, the V gene TRBV5-5, with D tentatively TRBD1 (6 bases). V lost 5 bases and J 5 bases, leaving 16 bases between the germline ends. The germline gives CDR1 SGHKS, CDR2 YYEKEE (reference sequence). This CDR3 is built from 15 residues. DNA of the CDR3: TGTGCCAGCAGACTTCAGGACAGTTGGAATGAAAAACTGTTTTTT. Translated: CASRLQDSWNEKLFF.

This chain connects TRBV9 to TRBJ1-1; 8 positions match TRBD1. V shed 2 bases and J 4 bases; nucleotides not matched to a gene: 7. This CDR3 comprises 15 residues. Germline V gene data show CDR1 as SGDLS and CDR2 as YYNGEE. The CDR3 loop is CASSVDREGSTEAFF. The CDR3 DNA is TGTGCCAGCAGCGTGGACAGGGAGGGTAGCACTGAAGCTTTCTTT.

This clone has just a few counts. This chain joins TRBV21-1 and TRBJ2-1; the D segment call TRBD2 is taken from the table without a DNA check. TRBV21-1 is a pseudogene segment. This CDR3 is built from 14 residues. The CDR3 loop reads CASSKVSSYNEQFF. DNA of the CDR3: TGTGCCAGCAGCAAAGTGAGCTCCTACAATGAGCAGTTCTTC.

The genes are TRBV5-1 and TRBJ2-7; possibly TRBD2 for D (5 bases). The ends were cut back, 4 bases at V and 0 bases at J, with 14 bases in the middle. The CDR3 contains 15 residues. Germline-derived CDR1 and CDR2 are SGHRS and YFSETQ. CDR3 sequence reads: CASSPEGRSSYEQYF. The DNA of the CDR3 is TGCGCCAGCAGCCCCGAGGGCAGGAGCTCCTACGAGCAGTACTTC.

V is TRBV6-5 and J is TRBJ2-7; the match to TRBD2 covers 9 bases. CDR3 length: 13 amino acids. Trimming took 9 bases from V and 4 from J; bases not matched to a gene: 7. Germline values: CDR1 MNHEY, CDR2 SVGAGI. Here the CDR3 reads CASTGTSRYEQYF. CDR3 bases: TGTGCCAGTACCGGGACTAGCAGATACGAGCAGTACTTC.

CDR3 bases: TGTGCCAGCAGCCAAGGAGGGCTTGGTCAGCCCCAGCATTTT. Translated: CASSQGGLGQPQHF. The J gene is TRBJ1-5, the V gene TRBV14; unclear D gene. V dropped 1 base and J dropped 6 bases, with 10 bases sitting between them. Germline CDR1 SGHDN, CDR2 FVKESK. This CDR3 comprises 14 residues.

V is TRBV5-1 and J is TRBJ2-3; TRBD1 matches at 7 bases. Per germline, CDR1 SGHRS and CDR2 YFSETQ. Trimming took 5 bases from V and 1 from J; bases not matched to a gene: 4. The CDR3 covers 14 residues. CDR3 nucleotide sequence: TGCGCCAGCAGTTGGGACAGTCGCACAGATACGCAGTATTTT. This encodes CASSWDSRTDTQYF.

J is TRBJ2-5 and V is TRBV7-9, with D maybe TRBD2 (5 bases). This CDR3 is 12 amino acids long. V dropped 1 base and J dropped 5 bases, with 5 bases sitting between them. CDR1 is SEHNR, CDR2 FQNEAQ, per germline (reference sequence). CDR3 sequence reads: CASSLGEETQYF. The DNA of the CDR3 is TGTGCCAGCAGCTTAGGGGAGGAGACCCAGTACTTC. The full variable domain, completed using reference TRBV7-9 and TRBJ2-5, is DTGVSQNPRHKITKRGQNVTFRCDPISEHNRLYWYRQTLGQGPEFLTYFQNEAQLEKSRLLSDRFSAERPKGSFSTLEIQRTEQGDSAMYLCASSLGEETQYFGPGTRLLVL.

The gene calls are TRBV4-2 and TRBJ2-7, with 7 bases identical to TRBD1. Trimming removed 0 bases from V and 5 bases from J; junction bases left unmatched: 7. Germline V gene sequence: CDR1 LGHNA, CDR2 YNFKEQ. The CDR3 is 15 residues long. CDR3 loop: CASSQDLDRANEQYF. In DNA, the CDR3 is TGTGCCAGCAGCCAAGATCTTGACAGGGCGAACGAGCAGTACTTC.

This chain links TRBV27 with TRBJ1-1; D not certain. Germline CDR1 MNHEY, CDR2 SMNVEV (reference sequence). The CDR3 covers 15 residues. V was cut by 5 bases and J by 1 base, with 14 bases left in between. CDR3: CASSPNPGSNTEAFF. CDR3 in DNA: TGTGCCAGCAGTCCCAACCCAGGCTCGAACACTGAAGCTTTCTTT.

The chain combines TRBV30 with TRBJ2-2, with TRBD1 matching over 9 bases. The CDR3 consists of 15 residues. CDR1 and CDR2 from the germline V gene are GTSNPN and SVGIG (reference sequence). The V gene end was trimmed by 5 bases and the J gene end by 3 bases; junction bases not matched to a gene: 7. DNA for the CDR3: TGTGCCTGGTTGGGGACAGGGCGATACACCGGGGAGCTGTTTTTT. Protein product: CAWLGTGRYTGELFF.

V is TRBV7-2 and J is TRBJ1-1; tentatively, D is TRBD1 (6 bases). Per the germline V gene, CDR1 is SGHTA and CDR2 is FQGNSA. The CDR3 contains 18 residues. Trimming removed 5 bases from V and 1 base from J, with 23 bases in between. The CDR3 coding sequence is TGTGCCAGCAGCACGGTTCCGAAAAGGGGGGGAGCGAACACTGAAGCTTTCTTT. This translates into CASSTVPKRGGANTEAFF.

V and J are TRBV5-6 and TRBJ1-2; TRBD1 might be the D (6 bases). The V end lost 4 bases, the J end lost 4 bases, and 23 bases lay between the germline ends. This CDR3 spans 17 amino acids. Germline values: CDR1 SGHDT, CDR2 YYEEEE. The DNA for the CDR3 is TGTGCCAGCAGCCAGGGCGGGGGCTCTGAAGGAATCTATGGCTACACCTTC. Its translation: CASSQGGGSEGIYGYTF.

This clone was seen once. The chain has TRBV6-6 and TRBJ1-1; TRBD1 matches 10 bases. Losses at the gene ends were 10 bases for V and 0 bases for J; bases not matched to a gene: 5. CDR1 is MNHNY and CDR2 is SVGAGI in the germline V gene (reference sequence). CDR3 length equals 14 residues. CDR3 loop: CATEGQGMNTEAFF. The CDR3, as DNA: TGTGCCACGGAGGGACAGGGGATGAACACTGAAGCTTTCTTT.

This rearrangement joins TRBV28 to TRBJ2-7; 10 bases align to TRBD1. The germline V gene has CDR1 MDHEN and CDR2 SYDVKM. The CDR3 is 13 residues long. V lost 3 bases to trimming and J lost 7 bases; unmatched junction nucleotides: 3. The DNA of the CDR3 is TGTGCCAGCAGTTTCTGGACAGGGGGAGAGCAGTACTTC. Encoded protein: CASSFWTGGEQYF.

V is TRBV4-3 and J is TRBJ1-3; 9 positions agree with TRBD1. Germline CDR1 and CDR2: LGHNA and YSLEER. The ends lost 2 bases at V and 4 bases at J; junction bases unmatched: 12. The CDR3 is 18 residues long. The chain's CDR3 is CASSQRYRGLRDGNTIYF. CDR3 nucleotides: TGCGCCAGCAGCCAACGTTACAGGGGGCTGAGAGACGGAAACACCATATATTTT.